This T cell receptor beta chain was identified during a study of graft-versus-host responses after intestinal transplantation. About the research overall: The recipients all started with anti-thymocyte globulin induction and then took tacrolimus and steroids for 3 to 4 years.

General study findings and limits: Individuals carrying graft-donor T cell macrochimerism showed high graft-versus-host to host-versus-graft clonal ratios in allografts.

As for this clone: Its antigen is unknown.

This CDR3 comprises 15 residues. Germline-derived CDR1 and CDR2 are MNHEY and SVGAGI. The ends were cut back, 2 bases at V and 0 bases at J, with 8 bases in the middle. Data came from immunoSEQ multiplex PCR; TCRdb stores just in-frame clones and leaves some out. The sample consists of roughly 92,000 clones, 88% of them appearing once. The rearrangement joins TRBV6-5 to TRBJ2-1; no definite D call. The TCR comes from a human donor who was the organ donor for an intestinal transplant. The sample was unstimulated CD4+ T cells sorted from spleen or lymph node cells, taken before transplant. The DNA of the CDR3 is TGTGCCAGCAGTTACAGAGCAAGCTCCTACAATGAGCAGTTCTTC. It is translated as CASSYRASSYNEQFF.